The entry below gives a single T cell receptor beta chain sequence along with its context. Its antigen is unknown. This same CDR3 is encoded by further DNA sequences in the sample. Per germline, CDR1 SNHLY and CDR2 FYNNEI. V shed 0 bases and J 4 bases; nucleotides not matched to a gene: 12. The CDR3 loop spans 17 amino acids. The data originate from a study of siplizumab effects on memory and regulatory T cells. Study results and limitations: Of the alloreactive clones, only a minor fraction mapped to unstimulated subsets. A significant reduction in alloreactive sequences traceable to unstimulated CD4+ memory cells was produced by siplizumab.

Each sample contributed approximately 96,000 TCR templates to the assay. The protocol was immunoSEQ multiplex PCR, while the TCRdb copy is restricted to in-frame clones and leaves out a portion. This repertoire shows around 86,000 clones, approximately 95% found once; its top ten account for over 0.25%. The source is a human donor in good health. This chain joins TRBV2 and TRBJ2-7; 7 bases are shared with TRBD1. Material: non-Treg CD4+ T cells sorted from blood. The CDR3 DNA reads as TGTGCCAGCAGTGAAGCGGGGAAGGGGGCTAGGTTTTACGAGCAGTACTTC. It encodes CASSEAGKGARFYEQYF. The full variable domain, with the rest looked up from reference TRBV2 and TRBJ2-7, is EPEVTQTPSHQVTQMGQEVILRCVPISNHLYFYWYRQILGQKVEFLVSFYNNEISEKSEIFDDQFSVERPDGSNFTLKIRSTKLEDSAMYFCASSEAGKGARFYEQYFGPGTRLTVT.